This T cell receptor beta chain emerged from a study of early T cells in non-severe SARS-CoV-2 infection. From germline, CDR1 is SGHTA and CDR2 FQGNSA. Trimming pared 7 bases from V and 8 bases from J, leaving 10 bases between. This CDR3 is 11 amino acids long. TCRdb fed the 5' RACE reads into MiXCR, producing one record per CDR3 protein. Among some 27,000 distinct CDR3 sequences listed, approximately 5.1% were seen once. Sequenced sample: whole blood. V and J are TRBV7-2 and TRBJ2-3; a weak D match, TRBD2 (6 bases). The receptor was isolated from an adult who was a healthcare worker with PCR-confirmed SARS-CoV-2 infection or an uninfected control (not recorded which). Here the CDR3 DNA reads TGTGCCAGCACTCCCGGGGGTACGCAGTATTTT. This encodes CASTPGGTQYF. The whole variable domain, filled in from reference TRBV7-2 and TRBJ2-3, reads GAGVSQSPSNKVTEKGKDVELRCDPISGHTALYWYRQSLGQGLEFLIYFQGNSAPDKSGLPSDRFSAERTGGSVSTLTIQRTQQEDSAVYLCASTPGGTQYFGPGTRLTVL.